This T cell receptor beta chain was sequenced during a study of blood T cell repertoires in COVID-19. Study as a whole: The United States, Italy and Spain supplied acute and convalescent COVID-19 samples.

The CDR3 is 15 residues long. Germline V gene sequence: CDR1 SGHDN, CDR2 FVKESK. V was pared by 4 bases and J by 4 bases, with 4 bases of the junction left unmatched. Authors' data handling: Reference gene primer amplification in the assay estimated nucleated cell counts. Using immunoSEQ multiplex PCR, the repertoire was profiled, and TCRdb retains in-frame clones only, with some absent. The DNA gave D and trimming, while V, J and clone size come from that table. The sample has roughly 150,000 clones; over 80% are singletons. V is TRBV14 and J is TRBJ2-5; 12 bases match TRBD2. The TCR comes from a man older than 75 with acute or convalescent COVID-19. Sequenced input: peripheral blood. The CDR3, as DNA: TGTGCCAGCAGCCGGACTAGCGGGAAGTCAGAGACCCAGTACTTC. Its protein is CASSRTSGKSETQYF.